Below, 25 T cell receptor beta chains from the same sample are listed, as sequenced in a study of T cells in localized non-small cell lung cancer. Only in-frame clones appear in the TCRdb table, and some are missing; sequencing was by immunoSEQ multiplex PCR. The repertoire has roughly 24,000 clones, 65% to 85% of them found once; the top ten carry more than 9%. The specimen comprised peripheral blood, sampled before any cancer treatment. The receptors derive from a man aged 40-75 years with stage III squamous cell lung carcinoma.

The chain combines TRBV25-1 with TRBJ2-3; tentative D call: TRBD1 (6 bases). V lost 1 base to trimming and J lost 1 base, with 15 bases between them. Germline CDR1 reads MGHDK; CDR2 reads SYGVNS. The CDR3 is 17 amino acids. Here the CDR3 DNA reads TGTGCCAGCAGTGAATTTGTGACAGGATACGGCACAGATACGCAGTATTTT. Its translation is CASSEFVTGYGTDTQYF. The full variable domain, in which reference TRBV25-1 and TRBJ2-3 provide the parts outside the CDR3, is EADIYQTPRYLVIGTGKKITLECSQTMGHDKMYWYQQDPGMELHLIHYSYGVNSTEKGDLSSESTVSRIRTEHFPLTLESARPSHTSQYLCASSEFVTGYGTDTQYFGPGTRLTVL.

The rearrangement uses TRBV14 and TRBJ2-7, with TRBD1 identical over 12 bases. V gave up 4 bases and J gave up 7 bases; unmatched junction bases: 8. The V gene's germline CDR1 is SGHDN and CDR2 FVKESK. The CDR3 loop spans 15 amino acids. The CDR3 nucleotides read TGTGCCAGCAGCCCATGGGACAGGGGGCTGGGAGAGCAGTACTTC. Translation: CASSPWDRGLGEQYF.

The V call is TRBV13, the J call TRBJ2-3; D may correspond to TRBD1 or TRBD2 (5 bases each). The length of the CDR3 is 16 residues. The germline gives CDR1 PRHDT, CDR2 FYEKMQ (reference sequence). Between the trimmed V and J ends, which lost 8 bases and 0 bases, there was a span of 18 bases. The CDR3 DNA reads as TGTGCCAGCTTGGGCCCCCGAGGGGCAAGCACAGATACGCAGTATTTT. Its protein is CASLGPRGASTDTQYF.

J is TRBJ1-3 and V is TRBV5-1; D may be TRBD1 (6 bases). This CDR3 is 15 amino acids long. Germline-derived CDR1 and CDR2 are SGHRS and YFSETQ. V shed 0 bases and J shed 3 bases, with 10 bases lying between them. Here the CDR3 reads CASSLEGGGGNTIYF. The CDR3 DNA sequence: TGCGCCAGCAGCTTGGAGGGGGGCGGTGGAAACACCATATATTTT.

The V gene is TRBV5-4, the J gene TRBJ2-2; 10 bases are a match to TRBD2. V gave up 4 bases and J gave up 5 bases; unmatched junction bases: 8. Germline V gene data show CDR1 as SGHNT and CDR2 as YYREEE (reference sequence). This CDR3 is 16 amino acids long. CDR3 DNA: TGTGCCAGCAGCCCCAGCGGGGGGGCGAGAACCGGGGAGCTGTTTTTT. As protein: CASSPSGGARTGELFF.

This chain connects TRBV6-1 to TRBJ2-7; D possibly matches TRBD1 or TRBD2 (7 bases each). The germline gives CDR1 MNHNS, CDR2 SASEGT. Trimming took off 7 bases at V and 2 bases at J, with 18 bases between the two ends. The CDR3 sequence is 15 residues long. In DNA form, the CDR3 reads TGTGCCAGCACTCGACAGGGAGGGGGTCCCTACGAGCAGTACTTC. Translation: CASTRQGGGPYEQYF.

The chain combines TRBV5-5 with TRBJ1-4; a weak D match, TRBD1 (6 bases). Germline CDR1 SGHKS, CDR2 YYEKEE (reference sequence). CDR3 length equals 14 residues. V was clipped by 2 bases and J by 8 bases, with 13 bases between them. In DNA form, the CDR3 reads TGTGCCAGCAGCTTACAGGGTACGGACGAAAAACTGTTTTTT. It encodes CASSLQGTDEKLFF.

J is TRBJ2-7 and V is TRBV9, with D tentatively TRBD2 (5 bases). With 0 bases removed from V and 2 bases from J, the gap between germline ends came to 12 bases. From germline, CDR1 is SGDLS and CDR2 YYNGEE. The CDR3 has 15 amino acids. CDR3 DNA sequence: TGTGCCAGCAGCGTAGGTGACTACGCTACCTACGAGCAGTACTTC. Protein sequence: CASSVGDYATYEQYF.

CDR3 bases: TGTGCCAGCTCAGTTAGCTTCTCGACAAACACCGGGGAGCTGTTTTTT. This translates into CASSVSFSTNTGELFF. The V gene is TRBV18, the J gene TRBJ2-2; D gene uncertain. V lost 5 bases to trimming and J lost 2 bases, with 15 bases between them. Germline V gives CDR1 KGHSH, CDR2 LQKENI. The CDR3 contains 16 residues.

This sequence joins TRBV7-6 and TRBJ1-6; D not certain. Per the germline V gene, CDR1 is SGHVS and CDR2 is FNYEAQ. The V and J ends lost 1 base and 10 bases respectively, with 11 bases between them. This CDR3 region has 14 residues. CDR3 bases: TGTGCCAGCAGCTTAGGACATGGAAACTCACCCCTCCACTTT. This translates into CASSLGHGNSPLHF. The complete variable domain, with remaining parts taken from reference TRBV7-6 and TRBJ1-6, reads GAGVSQSPRYKVTKRGQDVALRCDPISGHVSLYWYRQALGQGPEFLTYFNYEAQQDKSGLPNDRFSAERPEGSISTLTIQRTEQRDSAMYRCASSLGHGNSPLHFGNGTRLTVT.

This chain joins TRBV10-3 and TRBJ2-2, with a weak D call TRBD2 (7 bases). Germline values: CDR1 ENHRY, CDR2 SYGVKD. This CDR3 spans 15 amino acids. The V end lost 4 bases, the J end lost 4 bases, and 13 bases lay between the germline ends. CDR3 DNA: TGTGCCATCAGTGTAGGGGGGGCTTCCACCGGGGAGCTGTTTTTT. Protein: CAISVGGASTGELFF.

The chain employs TRBV29-1 and TRBJ2-4; TRBD1 matches at 10 bases. After removal of 5 bases from V and 6 bases from J, the junction contained 13 bases not matched to a gene. The CDR3 has 16 amino acids. CDR1 SQVTM and CDR2 ANQGSEA come from the germline V gene. The CDR3 loop is CSVSTLTGGVGNIQYF. The CDR3 region has the DNA TGCAGCGTTTCCACTTTGACAGGGGGCGTCGGAAACATTCAGTACTTC.

This chain links TRBV6-1 with TRBJ1-1; 11 nucleotides align to TRBD1. This CDR3 contains 14 residues. The J segment lost 5 bases and the V segment lost 3 bases, leaving 2 bases of the junction unmatched. CDR1 and CDR2 (germline): MNHNS, SASEGT. CDR3 residues: CASSEGQGGTEAFF. DNA for the CDR3: TGTGCCAGCAGTGAGGGACAGGGGGGGACTGAAGCTTTCTTT.

The chain carries TRBV4-1 and TRBJ1-2; no firm D call. The germline CDR1 and CDR2 sequences are MGHRA and YSYEKL. The V end lost 0 bases, the J end lost 7 bases, and 12 bases lay between the germline ends. The CDR3 is 14 amino acids. In nucleotides, the CDR3 is TGCGCCAGCAGCCAAGATCCGACGGTTCCTGGCTACACCTTC. It yields the protein CASSQDPTVPGYTF.

This clone has just one count. The rearrangement links TRBV2 to TRBJ2-1, with 7 bases fitting TRBD1. The CDR3 spans 12 residues. The junction had 0 bases not matched to a gene; V was cut back by 4 bases and J by 6 bases. The germline V gene has CDR1 SNHLY and CDR2 FYNNEI. Here the CDR3 reads CASSGDSNEQFF. The CDR3 DNA reads as TGTGCCAGCAGTGGGGACAGCAATGAGCAGTTCTTC.

J is TRBJ2-5 and V is TRBV11-2; 14 bases are shared with TRBD2. Germline lookup yields CDR1 SGHAT and CDR2 FQNNGV. The CDR3 extends over 16 amino acids. V lost 5 bases to trimming and J lost 4 bases; unmatched junction nucleotides: 6. The CDR3 sequence is CASSPPGLAGGETQYF. The CDR3 DNA sequence: TGTGCCAGCAGCCCTCCCGGACTAGCGGGGGGAGAGACCCAGTACTTC.

This clone was counted only a few times. V gene TRBV13 combines with J gene TRBJ2-1; D is uncertain. With 2 bases removed from V and 1 base from J, the gap between germline ends came to 12 bases. The CDR3 runs 16 residues. Germline assignment: CDR1 PRHDT and CDR2 FYEKMQ (reference sequence). The CDR3 spells CASSLTARNSYNEQFF. The CDR3 nucleotides are TGTGCCAGCAGCTTAACGGCGCGGAATTCCTACAATGAGCAGTTCTTC.

The rearrangement joins TRBV19 to TRBJ2-5; D perhaps matches TRBD2 (5 bases). In germline, CDR1 is LNHDA, CDR2 SQIVND (reference sequence). V was trimmed by 2 bases and J by 1 base, leaving 11 bases between them. The CDR3 is made up of 15 amino acids. The CDR3, as DNA: TGTGCCAGTAGTATAATAGGGAGCGGCCAAGAGACCCAGTACTTC. Its protein product is CASSIIGSGQETQYF.

This clone is a singleton in its sample. The V call is TRBV7-6, the J call TRBJ2-5; 12 nucleotides match TRBD2. V was clipped by 1 base and J by 4 bases; unmatched bases: 1. Germline V gives CDR1 SGHVS, CDR2 FNYEAQ. The CDR3 is 15 residues long. The CDR3 reads CASSLETSGGETQYF. CDR3 sequence (DNA): TGTGCCAGCAGCTTAGAGACTAGCGGGGGAGAGACCCAGTACTTC.

This chain connects TRBV28 to TRBJ2-7, with a possible D match to TRBD1 (6 bases). Germline V lookup: CDR1 MDHEN, CDR2 SYDVKM. Between the trimmed V and J ends, which lost 5 bases and 4 bases, there was a span of 12 bases. The CDR3 sequence is 13 residues long. The CDR3 DNA sequence: TGTGCCAGCAGTGATACAGGGAATTACGAGCAGTACTTC. It yields the protein CASSDTGNYEQYF.

The chain uses TRBV2 and TRBJ1-1; D perhaps matches TRBD1 (6 bases). Deletions cut 8 bases from V and 5 bases from J, with 21 bases between. Germline CDR1 and CDR2: SNHLY and FYNNEI. The CDR3 sequence is 15 residues long. The CDR3 reads CASSLEAGALTEAFF. The CDR3 DNA follows: TGTGCCAGCTCCTTAGAGGCGGGGGCTTTGACTGAAGCTTTCTTT.

This clone was seen only once. The rearrangement links TRBV10-2 to TRBJ2-2; D is unclear. There are 17 residues in the CDR3. Deletions cut 8 bases from V and 3 bases from J, with 22 bases between. CDR1 and CDR2 from the germline V gene are WSHSY and SAAADI. DNA for the CDR3: TGCGCCAGCTTAGGCTGGACCACTTTAGGAGACACCGGGGAGCTGTTTTTT. As protein: CASLGWTTLGDTGELFF.

J is TRBJ2-7 and V is TRBV11-2, with 7 bases fitting TRBD1. The CDR3 length is 16 residues. The V gene end was trimmed by 4 bases and the J gene end by 2 bases; junction bases not matched to a gene: 11. The germline gives CDR1 SGHAT, CDR2 FQNNGV. Written as DNA, the CDR3 is TGTGCCAGCAGCTCCTACCCGACAGGGAGAACCTACGAGCAGTACGTC. Protein: CASSSYPTGRTYEQYV.

A remark on this clone: Relative to the germline gene, one junction end is altered; a read error may explain this. The V gene is TRBV7-7, the J gene TRBJ2-3; 8 bases map to TRBD1. The germline CDR1 and CDR2 sequences are SSHAT and FNYEAQ (reference sequence). This CDR3 spans 15 amino acids. CDR3 DNA sequence: TGTGCTAGCAGCTCCAACAGGGGGGCCACAGATACGCAGTATTTT. This encodes CASSSNRGATDTQYF.

The chain carries TRBV2 and TRBJ1-6, with TRBD1 as a possible D gene (5 bases). The CDR3 runs 15 residues. Germline assignment: CDR1 SNHLY and CDR2 FYNNEI. V dropped 8 bases and J dropped 4 bases, with 15 bases sitting between them. The DNA of the CDR3 is TGTGCCAGCCGCAGTAGGGGACCATATAATTCACCCCTCCACTTT. Amino acids: CASRSRGPYNSPLHF.